The 19 T cell receptor beta chains reported below all come from one sample, sequenced in a study of blood T cell repertoires in COVID-19. Sequenced by immunoSEQ multiplex PCR; TCRdb stores in-frame clones only, minus some. The sample yields tens of thousands of clones, 75% to 90% seen once. What was sequenced was peripheral blood. The receptors derive from a man older than 75 with acute or convalescent COVID-19.

The chain joins TRBV15 to TRBJ2-5; TRBD1 agrees at 7 bases. The CDR3 consists of 16 residues. V shed 3 bases and J 1 base; nucleotides not matched to a gene: 8. CDR1 is LNHNV and CDR2 is YYDKDF in the germline V gene (reference sequence). The CDR3 nucleotides read TGTGCCACCAGCAGGGGGCGCGGACAGGCCCAAGAGACCCAGTACTTC. This gives the protein CATSRGRGQAQETQYF.

V gene TRBV6-6 combines with J gene TRBJ2-2, with a possible D match to TRBD1 (5 bases). CDR1 MNHNY and CDR2 SVGAGI come from the germline V gene (reference sequence). The V end was cut by 0 bases, the J end by 7 bases, with 15 bases between. This CDR3 is 16 amino acids long. CDR3 in DNA: TGTGCCAGCAGTTACTCCGCAGGCAGGGATGACGGGGAGCTGTTTTTT. Protein sequence: CASSYSAGRDDGELFF.

V usage is TRBV30 and J usage is TRBJ2-7; 7 nucleotides match TRBD2. The ends lost 4 bases at V and 7 bases at J; junction bases unmatched: 10. This CDR3 is built from 13 residues. Germline assignment: CDR1 GTSNPN and CDR2 SVGIG (reference sequence). The CDR3 DNA follows: TGTGCCTGGACCCAGGGCGGGAGCTTGGAGCAGTACTTC. This sequence encodes CAWTQGGSLEQYF.

The chain couples TRBV6-6 to TRBJ1-1; weak D call: TRBD1 (5 bases). The V gene's germline CDR1 is MNHNY and CDR2 SVGAGI (reference sequence). Trimming took 6 bases from V and 4 from J, leaving 18 bases between them. This CDR3 comprises 15 residues. CDR3 residues: CASSTPQRGGTEAFF. CDR3 bases: TGTGCCAGCAGCACCCCCCAGAGGGGAGGCACTGAAGCTTTCTTT.

This clone was detected once. CDR3 nucleotide sequence: TGTGCCATCAGGACCGGGACAGGGCCAGATACGCAGTATTTT. Translated, it gives CAIRTGTGPDTQYF. The chain uses TRBV10-3 and TRBJ2-3, with 9 bases aligning to TRBD1. The V and J ends lost 6 bases and 4 bases, in that order; junction bases with no gene match: 5. CDR3 size: 14 residues. Germline values: CDR1 ENHRY, CDR2 SYGVKD.

The chain has TRBV6-6 and TRBJ2-6; 9 nucleotides line up with TRBD1. This CDR3 has 18 amino acids. Germline V lookup: CDR1 MNHNY, CDR2 SVGAGI (reference sequence). Trimming cost V 5 bases and J 3 bases; bases outside gene matches: 11. DNA of the CDR3: TGTGCCAGCAGTCGCGGACAGGGGCTCCTCGGTGGGGCCAACGTCCTGACTTTC. Its protein is CASSRGQGLLGGANVLTF.

The rearrangement joins TRBV9 to TRBJ2-5, with 11 positions matching TRBD2. Germline V gives CDR1 SGDLS, CDR2 YYNGEE. V was clipped by 0 bases and J by 0 bases; unmatched bases: 4. CDR3 length: 17 residues. CDR3 region: CASSVGIAGGHQETQYF. The CDR3 DNA reads as TGTGCCAGCAGCGTAGGAATAGCGGGAGGGCACCAAGAGACCCAGTACTTC.

The V call is TRBV18, the J call TRBJ2-1; D perhaps matches TRBD1 (6 bases). The CDR3 consists of 13 residues. V lost 2 bases, J lost 10 bases, and 12 bases lay in between. CDR1 is KGHSH and CDR2 is LQKENI in the germline V gene. DNA for the CDR3: TGTGCCAGCTCACCAAACCGGGACACCGAGCAGTTCTTC. It codes for CASSPNRDTEQFF.

The genes are TRBV12-1 and TRBJ1-1; the DNA was not used to check the table's D call, TRBD1. TRBV12-1 has pseudogene status. This CDR3 is built from 15 residues. CDR3 DNA sequence: TGTGCCAGCAGCCATCCGCCCCAGGGTTACACTGAAGCTTTCTTT. It specifies CASSHPPQGYTEAFF.

This clone was seen only a few times. The chain couples TRBV29-1 to TRBJ1-5, with 10 bases fitting TRBD1. V dropped 6 bases and J dropped 6; count of bases not matched to a gene: 5. This CDR3 region has 13 residues. In germline, CDR1 is SQVTM, CDR2 ANQGSEA. CDR3 sequence reads: CSVAGTGAQPQHF. CDR3 DNA sequence: TGCAGCGTAGCCGGGACAGGGGCTCAGCCCCAGCATTTT.

The V call is TRBV19, the J call TRBJ2-2; 16 nucleotides agree with TRBD2. From germline, CDR1 is LNHDA and CDR2 SQIVND (reference sequence). The CDR3 covers 16 residues. V shed 10 bases, J shed 5 bases, and the junction held 7 bases outside the gene matches. Here the CDR3 DNA reads TGTGCCACCGGGACTAGCGGGAGGGGAGGTACCGGGGAGCTGTTTTTT. Protein: CATGTSGRGGTGELFF.

This chain uses TRBV27 with TRBJ2-3; possible D gene TRBD2, 7 bases. Germline V lookup: CDR1 MNHEY, CDR2 SMNVEV (reference sequence). V lost 2 bases, J lost 1 base, and 13 bases lay in between. The CDR3 is 16 residues long. CDR3 bases: TGTGCCAGCAGTTTAAGGGGGGGGAGGGGCACAGATACGCAGTATTTT. This encodes CASSLRGGRGTDTQYF.

The J gene is TRBJ1-5, the V gene TRBV28; the D is unclear. V lost 3 bases to trimming and J lost 3 bases, with 9 bases between them. Looked up from germline, CDR1 is MDHEN and CDR2 is SYDVKM. The CDR3 covers 14 residues. For the CDR3, the DNA is TGTGCCAGCAGTTTTGTACAGTCCAATCAGCCCCAGCATTTT. It is translated as CASSFVQSNQPQHF.

As regards this clone: Mismatch with germline at one junction end may stem from a read error. The chain has TRBV15 and TRBJ2-7; 7 bases match TRBD1. CDR3 length: 13 amino acids. Germline assignment: CDR1 LNHNV and CDR2 YYDKDF (reference sequence). The CDR3 coding sequence is TGTGCCACCTCCCAGGGGGTCTCCTCCGAGCAGTACTTC. Translation gives CATSQGVSSEQYF.

J is TRBJ1-6 and V is TRBV9; possible D gene TRBD1, 6 bases. Trimming shortened V by 0 bases and J by 5 bases, and 6 bases separated the two germline ends. This CDR3 contains 14 residues. Germline V gene lookup returns CDR1 SGDLS and CDR2 YYNGEE. CDR3 residues: CASSVGTDNSPLHF. The CDR3 DNA is TGTGCCAGCAGCGTAGGGACAGATAATTCACCCCTCCACTTT. Full variable domain (missing parts from reference TRBV9 and TRBJ1-6): DSGVTQTPKHLITATGQRVTLRCSPRSGDLSVYWYQQSLDQGLQFLIQYYNGEERAKGNILERFSAQQFPDLHSELNLSSLELGDSALYFCASSVGTDNSPLHFGNGTRLTVT.

The chain has TRBV6-5 and TRBJ2-7, with 10 bases lining up with TRBD1. The germline V gene encodes CDR1 MNHEY and CDR2 SVGAGI. The CDR3 consists of 15 residues. The J segment lost 6 bases and the V segment lost 2 bases, leaving 7 bases of the junction unmatched. The chain's CDR3 is CASSYGRQGAIEQYF. DNA for the CDR3: TGTGCCAGCAGTTACGGTCGACAGGGGGCGATCGAGCAGTACTTC.

The chain carries TRBV5-1 and TRBJ2-7; 9 positions agree with TRBD2. This CDR3 spans 15 amino acids. The trim removed 4 bases at V and 3 bases at J, leaving 8 bases unmatched. Germline loops: CDR1 SGHRS, CDR2 YFSETQ. This CDR3 is CASSMTRAGGYEQYF. The CDR3 coding sequence is TGCGCCAGCAGCATGACTAGAGCGGGAGGCTACGAGCAGTACTTC.

The V call is TRBV5-6, the J call TRBJ2-1; tentative D call: TRBD2 (5 bases). Trimming removed 2 bases from V and 0 bases from J, with 9 bases in between. This CDR3 contains 15 residues. CDR1 SGHDT and CDR2 YYEEEE come from the germline V gene. The CDR3 is CASSFRRSSYNEQFF. For the CDR3, the DNA is TGTGCCAGCAGCTTTCGGAGGTCCTCCTACAATGAGCAGTTCTTC.

The CDR3 DNA sequence: TGTGCCATCAACGACAGGGTGTCCTACGAGCAGTACTTC. Translation: CAINDRVSYEQYF. The chain carries TRBV10-3 and TRBJ2-7, with 7 bases identical to TRBD1. J was trimmed by 1 base and V by 7 bases; bases with no gene match: 4. CDR3 size: 13 residues. The germline CDR1 and CDR2 sequences are ENHRY and SYGVKD.